This T cell receptor (beta chain) emerged from a study of regulatory T cells in long-lasting Graves disease (dated by TCRdb to the early 2020s). Study-level background: Antithyroid drugs had been taken for less than 3 months by newly diagnosed Graves' disease patients. Peripheral blood TCR sequencing and RNA sequencing compared persistent Graves' disease patients with newly diagnosed Graves' disease patients. The study took place in China and was registered as a clinical trial. A total of 33 samples were covered by TCR sequencing, comprising approximately 13 persistent and around 20 newly diagnosed Graves' disease patients.

From a lookup of the germline V gene (reference sequence), CDR1 and CDR2 are SGHKS and YYEKEE. From the cysteine up to the phenylalanine, the CDR3 has a length of 14 residues. Solely the CDR3 DNA is kept, with 42 bases framed from the first base. Clipping removes 2 bases from V and 5 bases from J, with 3 as the unmatched junction base count. Library preparation employed multiplex PCR. Sequencing relied on an Illumina HiSeq 4000. CDR3 regions were amplified by Arm-PCR with iRepertoire HTBI primers to construct TCR beta libraries. PCR products were gel purified before sequencing. On the study's bioinformatics: Across samples, 60 to 70 TRBV and 14 TRBJ segments were identified and used for gene usage analysis of CDR3 amino acid clonotypes. COPE and FqMerger were used to merge filtered high-quality paired reads into contigs. BLAST was used to align contigs to IMGT TRBV, TRBD and TRBJ reference genes, and CDR3 was defined according to IMGT. Any clonotype with a frequency above 0.1% was counted as a highly expanded clone. Shannon entropy served as the measure of repertoire diversity, while the Gini coefficient captured V-J evenness. A clonotype was considered public if more than one individual shared it. TCRdb reworked the public reads: Q25 trimming with fastp, MiXCR clone assembly, productive beta chains retained. Merged by CDR3 protein, the rows form single entries marked with the most common genes and DNA. In this record, the V and J calls reflect TCRdb's handling and not the investigators' own analysis. The sample table lists about 540,000 distinct CDR3 sequences, 13% of them with a count of one. The biggest ten clones account for about 10% of the sample.

This specimen's time point label, per the study, means: newly diagnosed GD, antithyroid drugs for less than 3 months. RNA was extracted from PBMCs in TRIzol for both TCR sequencing and RNA sequencing. The diagnosis of Graves' disease followed American Thyroid Association guidelines. Patients were recruited from an endocrinology department in Xi'an, China. Each patient gave approximately 9 milliliters of peripheral blood, collected in an EDTA anticoagulant tube. Ficoll Paque Plus density gradient separation was used to isolate PBMCs, and no additional T cell sorting was done. An Agilent 2100 Bioanalyzer and agarose gel were used to check RNA quality, while a NanoDrop 2000 measured RNA concentration. General conclusions and limits of the study: Peripheral blood alone was examined, since thyroid tissue, which constituted the primary lesion, could not be accessed. A larger number of public clonotypes was shared among persistent patients (around 2,500) than among newly diagnosed patients (around 890). Preferential use of TRBV28, TRBJ1-2 and TRBJ2-5 was observed in persistent disease, whereas TRBV20-1 and TRBJ2-1 were favored in newly diagnosed disease. Sequencing and analysis were limited to the TCR beta chain. The authors acknowledged the small sample size as a limitation that may reduce accuracy. Compared with newly diagnosed patients, patients with persistent Graves' disease had lower TCR Shannon entropy and fewer highly expanded clones, which suggests clonal expansion.

As regards this clonotype: Its specific antigen is unknown. No base quality information exists; no much larger clone differs at one position.

These records were also assigned to another study, of T cells in Graves' hyperthyroidism and ophthalmopathy. The second study reports: Graves' hyperthyroidism was defined as stable when no progression to ophthalmopathy occurred over 18 months of follow-up. Hyperthyroidism patients were aged 18 to 65 years and newly diagnosed, with disease duration of less than 2 months. Patients with uncontrolled infections, other autoimmune diseases, pregnancy or lactation were excluded. Diagnoses were based on clinical symptoms, serum thyroxine and TRAb, thyroid ultrasound and orbital computed tomography. A first-round RT-PCR of the TCR CDR3 used the HTBI primer set with the Qiagen OneStep RT-PCR kit. Most expanded thyroid clonotypes (frequency above 0.001) were also detected in blood, suggesting blood repertoires may reflect thyroid immune responses. A 13 V-J signature model separated ophthalmopathy from stable hyperthyroidism, with 87.88% sensitivity and about 81% specificity in cross-validation and 80%/75% in testing. In validation, progression to ophthalmopathy was predicted by the model with 70.59% sensitivity and 72.22% specificity, a median of about 6 months before onset. TCR V-J signatures able to tell the groups apart were searched for in a discovery cohort of more than 90 patients, of whom about 40 had Graves' ophthalmopathy and about 60 had stable Graves' hyperthyroidism. Prospective prediction of ophthalmopathy was tested in an independent validation cohort of 18 hyperthyroidism patients and around 16 patients who later progressed to ophthalmopathy. The 100 or so discovery patients were divided at random into training and test sets in a 7:3 ratio. In about 6 Graves' hyperthyroidism patients, the study also compared T-cell repertoires from thyroid tissue with T-cell repertoires from blood. Once sampling was done, hyperthyroidism patients were given methimazole at a starting dose of 30 mg daily, whereas ophthalmopathy patients were given high-dose intravenous methylprednisolone. Libraries were constructed in a second round of multiplex PCR, after which size selection and purification were carried out. The libraries were sequenced on an Illumina HiSeq2000 using paired-end 100 bp reads. SOAPnuke was used to process the raw data, with reads discarded if the reads contained adapters or uncalled bases, had a mean Phred below 15, or lacked an exact constant-primer or identifier match. COPE v1.2.5 was used to merge high-quality paired reads, and clonotypes were defined as unique nucleotide sequences. Clonotypes were aligned to IMGT TRBV, TRBD and TRBJ reference segments using MiTCR v1.1. The analysis was restricted to V-J combinations with a frequency above 0.0001, which together covered 99% to 99.2% of the repertoires. A TCS score was defined as the ratio of F50 (clonal expansion) to E x V (chaos), with BLOSUM62-based TCRdist applied between CDR3 peptides within each V-J. Welch's t-statistics and random forest reduced fewer than 550 V-J features to fewer than 15, which were used in a naive Bayes classifier (R e1071). Sample size was not statistically predetermined, and blinding of investigators to group allocation was not performed. TCR Vbeta CDR3 sequencing of approximately 140 peripheral blood samples (under 45 ophthalmopathy, 75 hyperthyroidism and 17 progressor patients) is reported in the paper.

The origin of this receptor is a man in his thirties or forties with Graves disease. Donor details come from another sample of the same person, matched by shared clones. The rearrangement combines TRBV5-5 with TRBJ1-4; 7 middle bases align to TRBD1. The starting material was peripheral blood mononuclear cells (PBMCs), obtained at new diagnosis, from a patient treated with antithyroid drugs. The DNA sequence reads TGTGCCAGCAGCTTCCAGGGGGGGAATGAAAAACTGTTTTTT. Its protein product is CASSFQGGNEKLFF.